This section outlines one T cell receptor (beta chain) sequence together with its context. What it binds is not known. These data originate in a study of beta chain features in type 1 diabetes. Study-wide points: A possible short-template PCR bias applies equally to patients and controls. Shorter TCRB CDR3s, moderately but significantly so, were found in Type 1 diabetes patients in all four CD4+ subsets.

Expressed TCRB transcripts were sequenced, since all the RNA that had been isolated was reverse transcribed. Sequenced by immunoSEQ multiplex PCR; TCRdb stores in-frame clones only, minus some. In the table there are roughly 300,000 clones, about a tenth of which are singletons. Purity of each sorted population was above 95%. Sequenced: central memory CD4+ T cells from blood. The TCR comes from a man aged 25 to 40 with type 1 diabetes.

The CDR3 protein is CASSLSQTGGFDYGYTF. CDR3 DNA: TGTGCCAGCAGCTTGTCCCAGACAGGGGGCTTCGACTATGGCTACACCTTC. The chain uses TRBV5-4 and TRBJ1-2, with 10 bases aligning to TRBD1. J lost 3 bases, V lost 1 base, and 9 bases had no gene match. Germline CDR1 and CDR2: SGHNT and YYREEE (reference sequence). The length of the CDR3 is 17 residues. Full variable domain (outside the CDR3, taken from reference TRBV5-4 and TRBJ1-2): ETGVTQSPTHLIKTRGQQVTLRCSSQSGHNTVSWYQQALGQGPQFIFQYYREEENGRGNFPPRFSGLQFPNYSSELNVNALELDDSALYLCASSLSQTGGFDYGYTFGSGTRLTVV.